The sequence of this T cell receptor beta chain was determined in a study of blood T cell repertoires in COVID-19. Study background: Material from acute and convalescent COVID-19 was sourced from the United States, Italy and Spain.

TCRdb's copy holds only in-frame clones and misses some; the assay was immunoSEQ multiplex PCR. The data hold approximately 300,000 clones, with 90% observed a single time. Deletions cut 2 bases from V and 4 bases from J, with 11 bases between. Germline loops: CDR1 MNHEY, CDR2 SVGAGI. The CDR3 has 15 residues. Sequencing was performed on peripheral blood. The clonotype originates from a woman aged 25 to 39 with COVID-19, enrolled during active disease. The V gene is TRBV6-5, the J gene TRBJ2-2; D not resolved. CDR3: CASSYSQSSTGELFF. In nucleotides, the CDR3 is TGTGCCAGCAGTTACAGCCAGTCTAGCACCGGGGAGCTGTTTTTT.